The present entry profiles one T cell receptor (beta chain) with its context. There is no known antigen for this receptor. No quality values exist for individual bases; no much larger clone is one base distant. The entry originates in a study of T cell changes during pregnancy in multiple sclerosis (dated by TCRdb to the late 2010s). For context, the study as a whole: Changes in the T cell repertoire over the course of pregnancy were examined in this study in women with multiple sclerosis.

The receptor library was made with the immunoSEQ multiplex PCR assay. TCRdb mirrors the immuneACCESS table, restricted to in-frame sequences. Some clones are absent from its copies; in checked studies, under half trace to an unresolved V gene, and the reason for the others is unknown. This sample gives 56,000 or so clones in total; approximately 91% of them show up just once. The ten biggest clones cover approximately 0.4% of the sample. Trimming takes 3 bases off V and 3 bases off J; junction bases not matched to a gene: 4. From its cysteine to its phenylalanine, the CDR3 spans 16 amino acids. Only the CDR3 part of the read is kept: 48 bases, read in frame from the first base. Looking up the germline V gene (reference sequence) yields CDR1 LNHDA and CDR2 SQIVND.

The sequencing used CD4+ T cells from peripheral blood mononuclear cells, collected in the third trimester of pregnancy. The clonotype comes from a female donor with multiple sclerosis, enrolled in a pregnancy study. The sequence joins TRBV19 to TRBJ1-4; 10 bases in between match TRBD1. The sequence in DNA is TGTGCCAGTAGTATCTCGGGACAGGGGTCTAATGAAAAACTGTTTTTT. This is translated as CASSISGQGSNEKLFF.